This TCR beta chain comes out of a study of PD-1 blockade in mismatch repair-deficient tumors. Study-wide results and limits: After pembrolizumab, tumor-resident clones rose rapidly, then generally contracted before radiologic responses.

About this clone itself: Its specificity is not known.

This CDR3 is 17 amino acids long. The germline V gene has CDR1 SGHVS and CDR2 FQNEAQ. The junction had 11 bases not matched to a gene; V was cut back by 2 bases and J by 6 bases. Using immunoSEQ multiplex PCR, the repertoire was profiled, and TCRdb retains in-frame clones only, with some absent. The data contain 95,000 to 150,000 clones, roughly nine tenths of them singletons. This clonotype originated in an adult with mismatch repair-deficient cancer. The material was peripheral blood, obtained 44 weeks after starting pembrolizumab. This sequence joins TRBV7-8 and TRBJ2-1; 9 positions agree with TRBD1. The CDR3 sequence: CASSLHLRQGGVNEQFF. CDR3 bases: TGTGCCAGCAGCTTACATTTACGACAGGGGGGGGTCAATGAGCAGTTCTTC.